Listed below are T cell receptor beta chains from one sample, sequenced in a study of blood T cell repertoires in COVID-19. The repertoire was sequenced with immunoSEQ multiplex PCR; TCRdb's copy has only in-frame clones and lacks some. The repertoire holds about 280,000 clones, with 75% to 90% as singletons. Sequenced material: peripheral blood. The receptors derive from a woman aged 30 to 39 with active or convalescent COVID-19. The CDR3 runs from the conserved cysteine through the conserved F or W. Fields, in order: V gene, clone size, D gene, CDR3 length, J gene, CDR3 protein, CDR3 DNA. The D gene is left open where the match is weak. Clone size, where shown, is once, few, many, or a class for clones that have expanded.

>TRBV6-5|.|.|14|TRBJ2-5
CASSRLGGQETQYF
TGTGCCAGCAGTCGCCTGGGGGGCCAAGAGACCCAGTACTTC
>TRBV27|.|TRBD2|17|TRBJ2-1
CASSPGLAGGNYNEQFF
TGTGCCAGCAGTCCGGGACTAGCGGGGGGTAACTACAATGAGCAGTTCTTC
>TRBV6-1|few|.|14|TRBJ2-1
CASSEGWQSNEQFF
TGTGCCAGCAGTGAAGGATGGCAAAGCAATGAGCAGTTCTTC
>TRBV7-2|.|.|14|TRBJ2-4
CASSSPFGGNIQYF
TGTGCCAGCAGCTCTCCTTTTGGGGGGAACATTCAGTACTTC
>TRBV5-5|.|.|16|TRBJ2-5
CASSSIATWVGETQYF
TGTGCCAGCAGCTCCATTGCGACATGGGTTGGGGAGACCCAGTACTTC
>TRBV28|once|TRBD1|15|TRBJ2-1
CASSHSGQGYNEQFF
TGTGCCAGCAGCCACTCGGGACAGGGGTACAATGAGCAGTTCTTC
>TRBV27|.|TRBD1|15|TRBJ1-6
CASRGRDRGPPPLHF
TGTGCCAGCAGAGGTCGGGACAGGGGCCCTCCACCCCTCCACTTT
>TRBV10-3|.|.|14|TRBJ2-3
CAIKLEGPTDTQYF
TGTGCCATCAAATTGGAGGGTCCCACAGATACGCAGTATTTT
>TRBV6-5|.|TRBD2|15|TRBJ2-2
CASSYVGGGAEELFF
TGTGCCAGCAGTTACGTCGGCGGGGGGGCCGAAGAGCTGTTTTTT
>TRBV29-1|.|.|13|TRBJ2-7
CSVAIYSRYEQYF
TGCAGCGTTGCGATTTACTCCCGATACGAGCAGTACTTC
>TRBV30|.|.|13|TRBJ1-3
CAWRRSGEHTIYF
TGTGCCTGGAGACGGTCCGGGGAACACACCATATATTTT
>TRBV6-5|.|TRBD1|16|TRBJ2-3
CASSYSDRDKTDTQYF
TGTGCCAGCAGTTACTCTGACAGGGACAAAACAGATACGCAGTATTTT
>TRBV30|.|.|13|TRBJ1-1
CAWSLTGNTEAFF
TGTGCCTGGAGCCTGACAGGGAACACTGAAGCTTTCTTT
>TRBV5-5|.|.|16|TRBJ1-5
CASSSSNWGGNQPQHF
TGTGCCAGCAGCTCTAGTAACTGGGGAGGCAATCAGCCCCAGCATTTT
>TRBV4-3|.|.|15|TRBJ1-2
CASSQDTRAGNGYTF
TGCGCCAGCAGCCAAGATACGAGGGCAGGCAATGGCTACACCTTC
>TRBV10-3|.|.|13|TRBJ1-5
CAISAPPREVQHF
TGTGCCATCAGTGCCCCCCCTAGGGAGGTCCAGCATTTT
>TRBV27|.|TRBD1|16|TRBJ2-7
CASSLTGTGTTYEQYF
TGTGCCAGCAGTTTAACCGGGACAGGGACCACCTACGAGCAGTACTTC
>TRBV7-9|.|TRBD2|14|TRBJ2-1
CASSFSGGGNEQFF
TGTGCCAGCAGCTTTAGCGGGGGGGGTAATGAGCAGTTCTTC
>TRBV5-1|.|.|13|TRBJ2-5
CASSFGRRETQYF
TGCGCCAGCAGCTTTGGTAGGAGGGAGACCCAGTACTTC
>TRBV6-1|.|.|14|TRBJ1-3
CASSDGSAGNTIYF
TGTGCCAGCAGTGACGGGTCTGCTGGAAACACCATATATTTT
>TRBV6-2/TRBV6-3|once|.|14|TRBJ1-5
CASSHDRINQPQHF
TGTGCCAGCAGTCACGACAGGATCAATCAGCCCCAGCATTTT
>TRBV6-5|.|.|13|TRBJ1-1
CASSYARNTEAFF
TGTGCCAGCAGTTACGCCAGGAACACTGAAGCTTTCTTT
>TRBV6-2/TRBV6-3|.|.|14|TRBJ1-2
CASSYSATANGYTF
TGTGCCAGCAGTTACTCCGCAACAGCCAACGGCTACACCTTC
>TRBV19|.|TRBD1|13|TRBJ2-7
CASKRQGIGEQYF
TGTGCCAGTAAGAGACAGGGGATAGGCGAGCAGTACTTC
>TRBV2|.|.|13|TRBJ1-2
CASSPLGGNGYTF
TGTGCCAGCAGTCCCTTGGGGGGGAATGGCTACACCTTC
>TRBV19|.|.|14|TRBJ1-2
CASSTREGNHGYTF
TGTGCCAGTAGTACCCGGGAAGGGAATCATGGCTACACCTTC
>TRBV28|.|TRBD1|15|TRBJ1-5
CASRLQGQNNQPQHF
TGTGCCAGCAGGTTACAGGGGCAGAACAATCAGCCCCAGCATTTT
>TRBV6-5|.|.|13|TRBJ1-1
CASSNRLNTEAFF
TGTGCCAGCAGTAACAGGCTGAACACTGAAGCTTTCTTT
>TRBV7-2|.|TRBD2|17|TRBJ2-2
CASSPGLAGSNTGELFF
TGTGCCAGCAGCCCCGGACTAGCGGGGTCGAACACCGGGGAGCTGTTTTTT
>TRBV7-2|once|TRBD2|15|TRBJ2-5
CASSSGTSVQETQYF
TGTGCCAGCAGCTCCGGGACTAGCGTCCAAGAGACCCAGTACTTC